The table lists the clone carrying this T cell receptor beta chain with many counts. This entry belongs to a study of blood T cell repertoires in COVID-19. Looking at the study overall: COVID-19 samples, acute and convalescent, were from the United States, Italy and Spain. Sources were T cells, B-cell-depleted T cells, or PBMCs; the material itself was cDNA or gDNA.

Trimming left V 3 bases short and J 0 bases short, with 9 bases between. From germline, CDR1 is LNHDA and CDR2 SQIVND (reference sequence). The CDR3 has 15 amino acids. This table comes from immunoSEQ multiplex PCR, and its TCRdb copy is limited to in-frame clones, with some not included. Seen here are over 120,000 clones, about 79% observed once, and the top ten hold about 10%. This receptor was obtained from a man aged 55 to 70 with active or convalescent COVID-19. The sequencing input was peripheral blood. This chain joins TRBV19 and TRBJ1-3; D may be TRBD1 (5 bases). CDR3 sequence: CASSIGASSGNTIYF. CDR3 DNA: TGTGCCAGTAGTATTGGGGCCAGCTCTGGAAACACCATATATTTT.